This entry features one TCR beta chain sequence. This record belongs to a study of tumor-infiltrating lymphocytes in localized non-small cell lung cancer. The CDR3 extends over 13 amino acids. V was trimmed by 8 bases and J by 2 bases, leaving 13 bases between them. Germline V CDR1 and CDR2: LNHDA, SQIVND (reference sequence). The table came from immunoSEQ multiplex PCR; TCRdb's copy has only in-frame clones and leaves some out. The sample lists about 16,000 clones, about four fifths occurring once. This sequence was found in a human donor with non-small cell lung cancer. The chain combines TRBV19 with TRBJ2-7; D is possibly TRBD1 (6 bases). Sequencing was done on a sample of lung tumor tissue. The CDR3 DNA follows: TGTGCCAGTGCCGGGACATTGACCTACGAGCAGTACTTC. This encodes CASAGTLTYEQYF.